A selection of T cell receptor beta chains follows, all from one sample in a study of blood T cell repertoires in COVID-19. Clones were sequenced by immunoSEQ multiplex PCR, and TCRdb holds only the in-frame ones, with some missing. Altogether about 140,000 clones are present, roughly four fifths being singletons, with the ten largest covering less than 4%. Sequenced material: PBMCs or T cells enriched from blood (not recorded which). These receptors came from a woman in her forties or fifties with acute COVID-19. Both conserved end residues are part of each CDR3. A D gene is named only where the DNA matches it firmly. Clone size, where shown, is once, few, many, or a class for clones that have expanded.

>TRBJ1-2|TRBV19|.|.
TGTGCCAGTAGTACACAGAGAAGTCACTATGGCTACACCTTC
CASSTQRSHYGYTF
>TRBJ1-2|TRBV7-8|TRBD1|.
TGTGCCAGCAGCCTGCGGGTTCCTCCAATCCGGGACAGGGAGGAACATAGATGGGGCTACACCTTC
CASSLRVPPIRDREEHRWGYTF
>TRBJ1-2|TRBV29-1|.|.
TGCAGCGTTGAACGGCAGGGCTACGGCTACACCTTC
CSVERQGYGYTF
>TRBJ2-2|TRBV5-1|.|once
TGCGCCAGCAGCCCACCCGGACTGAACACCGGGGAGCTGTTTTTT
CASSPPGLNTGELFF
>TRBJ2-5|TRBV2|TRBD2|.
TGTGCCAGCAGTGACTGGCTAGCGGGAGAGACCCAGTACTTC
CASSDWLAGETQYF
>TRBJ2-3|TRBV19|TRBD2|.
TGTGCCAGTAGCCCCGGGGCGGGAGGGCCCTCAGGCACAGATACGCAGTATTTT
CASSPGAGGPSGTDTQYF
>TRBJ2-5|TRBV7-9|TRBD2|.
TGTGCCAGCAGCCGACTAGCGGGGTACCAAGAGACCCAGTACTTC
CASSRLAGYQETQYF
>TRBJ2-1|TRBV5-1|TRBD2|once
TGCGCCAGCAGCTTGGCCAGCGGGAGGGCCTCGTACAATGAGCAGTTCTTC
CASSLASGRASYNEQFF
>TRBJ2-1|TRBV7-9|.|.
TGTGCCAGCAGCCCCGGGAGGGGGCAGGGTAGAAATGAGCAGTTCTTC
CASSPGRGQGRNEQFF
>TRBJ2-3|TRBV9|.|.
TGTGCCAGCAGCTCCCGCACCGGGTCTAATACAGATACGCAGTATTTT
CASSSRTGSNTDTQYF
>TRBJ2-5|TRBV7-2|.|.
TGTGCCAGCAGCTTAGCAGGGGGAGCGGAGACCCAGTACTTC
CASSLAGGAETQYF
>TRBJ2-1|TRBV4-2|.|.
TGTGCCAGCAGCCAAGCGGCCTCGGGCAATGAGCAGTTCTTC
CASSQAASGNEQFF
>TRBJ1-4|TRBV7-9|.|.
TGTGCCAGCAGTCCTGTCTCAGTCGAAAAACTGTTTTTT
CASSPVSVEKLFF
>TRBJ2-7|TRBV28|TRBD1|.
TGTGCCAGCAGTGAACGGACAGGGTGGTCCTACGAGCAGTACTTC
CASSERTGWSYEQYF
>TRBJ2-1|TRBV15|.|.
TGTGCCACCAGCAGAGAGAGACTCCGGATTGGGTACAATGAGCAGTTCTTC
CATSRERLRIGYNEQFF
>TRBJ1-2|TRBV4-3|.|.
TGCGCCAGCAGCCAAGAGCCGACTTTTAACTATGGCTACACCTTC
CASSQEPTFNYGYTF
>TRBJ2-1|TRBV11-3|TRBD2|.
TGTGCCAGCAGCTTAGATTTGACTAGCGGGTACAATGAGCAGTTCTTC
CASSLDLTSGYNEQFF
>TRBJ1-3|TRBV14|.|.
TGTGCCAGCAGCTCGGTTCCGGGGACTGGAAACACCATATATTTT
CASSSVPGTGNTIYF
>TRBJ1-1|TRBV6-5|TRBD1|.
TGTGCCAGCAGTAGGACCGGGACAGGGAGAACTGAAGCTTTCTTT
CASSRTGTGRTEAFF
>TRBJ2-1|TRBV11-3|TRBD2|.
TGTGCCAGCAGCTCCGGGACTACCGGGGGGGGTAAGCAGTTCTTC
CASSSGTTGGGKQFF
>TRBJ1-5|TRBV28|.|.
TGTGCCAGCAGTTCCGGACAGACGGGCAATCAGCCCCAGCATTTT
CASSSGQTGNQPQHF
>TRBJ2-7|TRBV6-5|TRBD1|.
TGTGCCAGCGCCGCAGGGGGCTTTCCAAAATTCGAGCAGTACTTC
CASAAGGFPKFEQYF
>TRBJ1-1|TRBV7-3|.|.
TGTGCCAGCAGCGTCGGGACTCCTGGAGGGGAAGCTTTCTTT
CASSVGTPGGEAFF
>TRBJ2-3|TRBV5-6|.|.
TGTGCCAGCAGCTTGGAGCGGACAGATACGCAGTATTTT
CASSLERTDTQYF
>TRBJ2-2|TRBV3-1/TRBV3-2|.|.
TGTGCCAGCAGCCAAACCAGACAGAGTAAAGGGGAGCTGTTTTTT
CASSQTRQSKGELFF
>TRBJ2-7|TRBV5-1|TRBD2|.
TGCGCCAGCAGCCCTAGAATAGCGGGAAATTATGAGCAGTACTTC
CASSPRIAGNYEQYF
>TRBJ2-2|TRBV5-1|.|.
TGCGCCAGCAGCTTGCAGGGTTGGAGCACCGGGGAGCTGTTTTTT
CASSLQGWSTGELFF
>TRBJ2-3|TRBV19|.|.
TGTGCCAGTAGTACGGACGGGAACACAGATACGCAGTATTTT
CASSTDGNTDTQYF
>TRBJ2-5|TRBV9|.|once
TGTGCCAGCAGCGTAGGGGGTCGAGGGAGCCGAGAGACCCAGTACTTC
CASSVGGRGSRETQYF
>TRBJ1-1|TRBV5-5|.|.
TGTGCCAGCAGCTTGGGTCCCCTAGAAGCTTTCTTT
CASSLGPLEAFF
>TRBJ2-3|TRBV4-1|TRBD2|.
TGCGCCAGCAGCCAGATACCTAGCGGGAGTGGGGCCGCAGATACGCAGTATTTT
CASSQIPSGSGAADTQYF
>TRBJ1-6|TRBV3-1/TRBV3-2|.|.
TGTGCCAGCAGCCAATGGTCGCAGGGGCGTAATTCACCCCTCCACTTT
CASSQWSQGRNSPLHF
>TRBJ2-7|TRBV28|.|.
TGTGCCAGCACCCCCGGGGACACGACCTACGAGCAGTACTTC
CASTPGDTTYEQYF
>TRBJ2-4|TRBV7-2|TRBD1|.
TGTGCCAGCAGCTTTTCGACAGGGGGCCTCATTCAGTACTTC
CASSFSTGGLIQYF
>TRBJ1-1|TRBV19|.|.
TGTGCCAGTAGTTGGGGGCGAGGGACTGAAGCTTTCTTT
CASSWGRGTEAFF
>TRBJ1-5|TRBV18|.|once
TGTGCCAGCTCACCTCTTCCCGGGACTAGGAGCAATCAGCCCCAGCATTTT
CASSPLPGTRSNQPQHF
>TRBJ1-3|TRBV12-3/TRBV12-4|.|.
TGTGCCAGCACGACTCTTTCTGGAAACACCATATATTTT
CASTTLSGNTIYF